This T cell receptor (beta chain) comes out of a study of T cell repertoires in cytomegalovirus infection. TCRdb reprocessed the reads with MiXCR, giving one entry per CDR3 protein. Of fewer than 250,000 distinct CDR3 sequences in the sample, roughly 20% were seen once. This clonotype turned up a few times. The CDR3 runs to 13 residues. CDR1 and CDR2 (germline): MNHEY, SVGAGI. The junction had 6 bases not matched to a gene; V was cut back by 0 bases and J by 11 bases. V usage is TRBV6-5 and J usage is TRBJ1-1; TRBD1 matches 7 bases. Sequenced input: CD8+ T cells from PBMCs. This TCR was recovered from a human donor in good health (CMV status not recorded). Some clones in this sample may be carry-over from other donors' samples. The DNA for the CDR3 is TGTGCCAGCAGTTACTCGACAGGGCTCGGGGCTTTCTTT. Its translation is CASSYSTGLGAFF.